The T cell receptor (beta chain) described here comes from a study of neoadjuvant anti-PD-1 for oral cavity cancer. Germline-derived CDR1 and CDR2 are SGHTA and FQGNSA. CDR3 size: 15 residues. V was pared by 5 bases and J by 0 bases, with 11 bases between. On this clone itself: Antigen: not known.

Notes on the study in general: Higher pretreatment Treg/Th17 ratios tracked higher pretreatment blood clonality. Post-nivolumab, blood T cell clonality was significantly elevated in non-responders.

These oral cavity squamous cell carcinomas were HPV-negative and locally advanced. Sequencing was performed with immunoSEQ multiplex PCR; in TCRdb, only in-frame clones are kept and a portion is missing. The table includes 5,500 to 7,500 clones, roughly 78% detected once. The source is a person aged 35-79 years with oral cavity squamous cell carcinoma. This chain uses TRBV7-2 with TRBJ1-5; unclear D gene. The material sequenced was PBMCs, taken before nivolumab (anti-PD-1) treatment. CDR3 in amino acids: CASSLDMNSNQPQHF. CDR3 bases: TGTGCCAGCAGCCTGGATATGAATAGCAATCAGCCCCAGCATTTT.